This TCR beta chain appears in the sequencing data of a study of response to subunit inactivated influenza vaccine. TCRdb reanalysed the RT-PCR reads using MiXCR and keeps one entry per CDR3 protein. In the table there are approximately 500,000 distinct CDR3 sequences, 10% to 15% of which are singletons. To note about this clonotype: What it binds is not known.

Overall study results and limits: It was the authors' suggestion that each seasonal influenza vaccination recruits few new T cells.

There are 13 residues in the CDR3. The germline V gene has CDR1 MNHNS and CDR2 SASEGT. V dropped 2 bases and J dropped 2 bases, with 7 bases sitting between them. The receptor comes from a man between 50 and 59 years old who received an inactivated influenza vaccine. The gene calls are TRBV6-1 and TRBJ2-7; tentative D call: TRBD1 (6 bases). The material sequenced was PBMCs from blood, taken roughly 48 days after vaccination. CDR3 bases: TGTGCCAGCAGTGAACGGACAGCCTACGAGCAGTACTTC. Protein sequence: CASSERTAYEQYF.